This is a list of T cell receptor beta chains from one sample in a study of Tregs in tolerant kidney transplant recipients. Sequencing used immunoSEQ multiplex PCR; TCRdb keeps in-frame clones, though not all of them. The repertoire holds over 50,000 clones, with around 83% as singletons. Sequences were obtained from CD4+ T cells from blood. The receptors shown here come from a human donor in good health. CDR3s include the opening cysteine and the closing phenylalanine or tryptophan. A D gene is named only where the DNA matches it firmly. The size of a clone is reported for some rows only, either as once, few or many, or as a class for expanded clones.

clone_size | j_call | d_call | v_call | cdr3_aa | cdr3_nt
- | TRBJ1-3 | TRBD1 | TRBV7-3 | CASSYTGAPNSGNTIYF | TGTGCCAGCAGCTATACAGGGGCCCCAAACTCTGGAAACACCATATATTTT
- | TRBJ1-2 | - | TRBV9 | CASSVAGNYGYTF | TGTGCCAGCAGCGTGGCCGGGAACTATGGCTACACCTTC
- | TRBJ1-2 | TRBD1 | TRBV7-2 | CASSPWDRGYTF | TGTGCCAGCAGCCCCTGGGACAGGGGTTACACCTTC
- | TRBJ1-6 | - | TRBV30 | CAGQGTNNSPLHF | TGTGCCGGCCAGGGGACTAATAATTCACCCCTCCACTTT
- | TRBJ2-3 | - | TRBV6-4 | CASSDSSGPTDTQYF | TGTGCCAGCAGTGACTCGAGTGGGCCCACAGATACGCAGTATTTT
- | TRBJ2-7 | TRBD1 | TRBV19 | CASSTGQAYSYEQYF | TGTGCCAGTAGTACCGGACAGGCCTACTCCTACGAGCAGTACTTC
once | TRBJ1-5 | TRBD1 | TRBV5-8 | CASSLPGTELKQPQHF | TGTGCCAGCAGCTTACCCGGGACAGAGTTGAAACAGCCCCAGCATTTT
once | TRBJ2-5 | - | TRBV18 | CASSPRPRGEETQYF | TGTGCCAGCTCACCACGTCCACGGGGCGAAGAGACCCAGTACTTC
- | TRBJ1-3 | TRBD1 | TRBV5-6 | CASSRAGTARGNTIYF | TGTGCCAGCAGCCGCGCCGGGACAGCCCGAGGAAACACCATATATTTT
few | TRBJ2-7 | - | TRBV7-6 | CASSLARGPSYEQYF | TGTGCCAGCAGCTTGGCTCGGGGGCCCTCCTACGAGCAGTACTTC
- | TRBJ2-7 | - | TRBV2 | CAAGPSAYEQYF | TGTGCCGCCGGGCCTTCCGCCTACGAGCAGTACTTC
many | TRBJ1-6 | - | TRBV6-1 | CASFPGSGNSPLHF | TGTGCCAGCTTCCCAGGATCGGGGAATTCACCCCTCCACTTT
- | TRBJ2-7 | - | TRBV4-1 | CASSQVGARTYEQYF | TGCGCCAGCAGCCAAGTTGGGGCCAGGACCTACGAGCAGTACTTC
few | TRBJ2-5 | TRBD1 | TRBV6-6 | CASSREWDSVQETQYF | TGTGCCAGCAGCCGGGAATGGGACAGCGTCCAAGAGACCCAGTACTTC
- | TRBJ2-5 | - | TRBV29-1 | CSVNRDQETQYF | TGCAGCGTCAACCGGGACCAAGAGACCCAGTACTTC
- | TRBJ1-6 | - | TRBV19 | CASSSGFNRGSPLHF | TGTGCCAGTAGTTCCGGTTTTAATCGGGGGTCACCCCTCCACTTT
- | TRBJ2-5 | - | TRBV20-1 | CSARKETQYF | TGCAGTGCTAGAAAAGAGACCCAGTACTTC
- | TRBJ1-2 | TRBD1 | TRBV15 | CATSRDAGDRGNYGYTF | TGTGCCACCAGCAGAGATGCGGGTGACAGGGGCAACTATGGCTACACCTTC
- | TRBJ1-5 | - | TRBV30 | CAWTRGRTNQPQHF | TGTGCCTGGACCCGGGGGAGGACTAATCAGCCCCAGCATTTT
- | TRBJ2-5 | - | TRBV23-1 | CASSQSGGSRGVETQYF | TGCGCCAGCAGTCAATCCGGGGGTAGCAGAGGGGTAGAGACCCAGTACTTC
few | TRBJ1-1 | TRBD1 | TRBV29-1 | CSVRQGGNTEAFF | TGCAGCGTCCGACAGGGCGGGAACACTGAAGCTTTCTTT
- | TRBJ2-5 | - | TRBV28 | CASSLWAGGSETQYF | TGTGCCAGCAGTTTATGGGCAGGTGGGTCAGAGACCCAGTACTTC
- | TRBJ1-3 | - | TRBV11-2 | CASSLELSPGTGNTIYF | TGTGCCAGCAGCTTAGAACTTTCTCCCGGCACTGGAAACACCATATATTTT
- | TRBJ2-3 | - | TRBV18 | CASSPGTDTQYF | TGTGCCAGCTCACCAGGGACCGATACGCAGTATTTT
- | TRBJ1-1 | - | TRBV2 | CASSPFTTNTEAFF | TGTGCCAGCAGTCCTTTCACCACGAACACTGAAGCTTTCTTT
- | TRBJ1-5 | TRBD1 | TRBV28 | CASSRDRGNQPQHF | TGTGCCAGCAGTCGGGACAGGGGAAATCAGCCCCAGCATTTT
- | TRBJ2-3 | - | TRBV19 | CASSIGTPTDTQYF | TGTGCCAGTAGTATAGGGACCCCCACAGATACGCAGTATTTT
- | TRBJ1-5 | TRBD1 | TRBV7-8 | CANSLVTGVSNQPQHF | TGTGCCAACAGCTTAGTGACAGGGGTTAGCAATCAGCCCCAGCATTTT
- | TRBJ1-1 | TRBD1 | TRBV19 | CASITFIPGQGSVTEAFF | TGTGCCAGTATTACCTTTATTCCGGGACAGGGTTCGGTCACTGAAGCTTTCTTT